The clone carrying this TCR beta chain was observed a handful of times. Method: immunoSEQ multiplex PCR; TCRdb's copy keeps in-frame clones and lacks some. The sample lists 80,000 to 90,000 clones, around 87% occurring once. This sample is part of a study of blood T cell repertoires in COVID-19. The CDR3 runs 14 residues. V lost 2 bases to trimming and J lost 7 bases, with 12 bases between them. Germline V gene data show CDR1 as SGHVS and CDR2 as FQNEAQ. The TCR originated in a man aged 40-55 years with acute or convalescent COVID-19. The sample taken for sequencing was peripheral blood. This chain uses TRBV7-8 with TRBJ1-5; D not certain. The CDR3 protein is CASSLRAGGQPQHF. The CDR3 DNA reads as TGTGCCAGCAGCTTACGGGCAGGCGGGCAGCCCCAGCATTTT.